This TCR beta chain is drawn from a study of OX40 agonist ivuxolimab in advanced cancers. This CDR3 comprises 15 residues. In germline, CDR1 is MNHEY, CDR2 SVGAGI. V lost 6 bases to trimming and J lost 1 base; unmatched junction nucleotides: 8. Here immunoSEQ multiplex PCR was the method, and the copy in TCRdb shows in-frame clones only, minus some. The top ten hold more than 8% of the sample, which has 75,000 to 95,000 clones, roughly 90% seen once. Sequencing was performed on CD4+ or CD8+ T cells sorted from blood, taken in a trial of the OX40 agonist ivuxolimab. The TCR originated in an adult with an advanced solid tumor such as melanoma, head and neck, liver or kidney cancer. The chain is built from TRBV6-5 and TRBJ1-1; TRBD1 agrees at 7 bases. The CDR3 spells CASSFAGTENTEAFF. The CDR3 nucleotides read TGTGCCAGCAGCTTCGCCGGGACAGAGAACACTGAAGCTTTCTTT.